Shown below are 9 T cell receptor beta chains from a single sample sequenced in a study of control samples from healthy donors and cancer patients. Only in-frame clones appear in the TCRdb table, and some are missing; sequencing was by immunoSEQ multiplex PCR. The sample gives about 150,000 clones, 90% to 95% of which show up once; 13% to 15% is in the top ten. The sequenced sample was PBMCs. The receptors were gathered from a man aged 55-75 years with colorectal cancer.

This clone came up once. This rearrangement joins TRBV18 to TRBJ2-3, with D tentatively TRBD2 (5 bases). Per germline, CDR1 KGHSH and CDR2 LQKENI. The V end was cut by 6 bases, the J end by 2 bases, with 12 bases between. The CDR3 has 14 amino acids. The CDR3 loop is CASSLDFATDTQYF. The CDR3 coding sequence is TGTGCCAGCTCCCTGGACTTTGCCACAGATACGCAGTATTTT.

The CDR3 sequence is CASSDDDEDTQYF. The CDR3 DNA sequence: TGTGCCAGCAGTGACGACGACGAAGATACGCAGTATTTT. The rearrangement uses TRBV6-4 and TRBJ2-3; no clear D. The CDR3 has 13 residues. Germline V CDR1 and CDR2: MRHNA, SNTAGT. V was pared by 2 bases and J by 5 bases, with 8 bases between.

This rearrangement joins TRBV2 to TRBJ1-6; no firm D call. Germline CDR1 is SNHLY and CDR2 is FYNNEI. The ends were cut back, 5 bases at V and 0 bases at J, with 11 bases in the middle. The CDR3 contains 16 residues. The chain's CDR3 is CASSRALSSYNSPLHF. The CDR3 bases are TGTGCCAGCAGTAGGGCCCTGAGCTCCTATAATTCACCCCTCCACTTT. The full variable domain, completed using reference TRBV2 and TRBJ1-6, is EPEVTQTPSHQVTQMGQEVILRCVPISNHLYFYWYRQILGQKVEFLVSFYNNEISEKSEIFDDQFSVERPDGSNFTLKIRSTKLEDSAMYFCASSRALSSYNSPLHFGNGTRLTVT.

V usage is TRBV7-2 and J usage is TRBJ2-5; either TRBD1 or TRBD2 may fit D (5 bases each). The V gene's germline CDR1 is SGHTA and CDR2 FQGNSA. CDR3 length: 14 amino acids. V lost 4 bases, J lost 5 bases, and 14 bases lay in between. The CDR3 sequence: CASSSQGASETQYF. The CDR3 DNA is TGTGCCAGCAGCTCGCAGGGAGCCTCGGAGACCCAGTACTTC.

As for this clone: Other DNA sequences within the sample encode an identical CDR3. This rearrangement joins TRBV9 to TRBJ1-1, with no clear D. This CDR3 is built from 15 residues. Trimming took off 0 bases at V and 0 bases at J, with 9 bases between the two ends. Germline V gives CDR1 SGDLS, CDR2 YYNGEE. Here the CDR3 DNA reads TGTGCCAGCAGCGTAGTTGAGAGGATGAACACTGAAGCTTTCTTT. Encoded protein: CASSVVERMNTEAFF.

The rearrangement joins TRBV18 to TRBJ1-2, with 8 bases lining up with TRBD1. CDR1 and CDR2 from the germline V gene are KGHSH and LQKENI. The CDR3 has 15 residues. The trim removed 0 bases at V and 5 bases at J, leaving 5 bases unmatched. CDR3 in DNA: TGTGCCAGCTCACCACCTGCGCAGGGGGCGTATGGCTACACCTTC. It translates to CASSPPAQGAYGYTF. The full variable domain, completed using reference TRBV18 and TRBJ1-2, is NAGVMQNPRHLVRRRGQEARLRCSPMKGHSHVYWYRQLPEEGLKFMVYLQKENIIDESGMPKERFSAEFPKEGPSILRIQQVVRGDSAAYFCASSPPAQGAYGYTFGSGTRLTVV.

J is TRBJ1-3 and V is TRBV7-2; TRBD1 is a possible D gene (5 bases). Looked up from germline, CDR1 is SGHTA and CDR2 is FQGNSA. With 4 bases removed from V and 4 bases from J, the gap between germline ends came to 17 bases. The CDR3 extends over 16 amino acids. CDR3 amino acids: CASSSTNRKGGNTIYF. The CDR3 DNA follows: TGTGCCAGCAGCTCTACTAACAGGAAAGGGGGAAACACCATATATTTT.

The rearrangement links TRBV14 to TRBJ2-6; 9 nucleotides align to TRBD2. The CDR3 is 17 residues long. From germline, CDR1 is SGHDN and CDR2 FVKESK. Losses at the gene ends were 7 bases for V and 0 bases for J; bases not matched to a gene: 7. In DNA, the CDR3 is TGTGCCAGCACCCTCGCGGGGGGGGGCTCTGGGGCCAACGTCCTGACTTTC. This codes for CASTLAGGGSGANVLTF. The whole variable domain, remainder taken from reference TRBV14 and TRBJ2-6, is EAGVTQFPSHSVIEKGQTVTLRCDPISGHDNLYWYRRVMGKEIKFLLHFVKESKQDESGMPNNRFLAERTGGTYSTLKVQPAELEDSGVYFCASTLAGGGSGANVLTFGAGSRLTVL.

The genes are TRBV6-5 and TRBJ1-4; the match to TRBD1 covers 9 bases. The CDR3 extends over 15 amino acids. From germline, CDR1 is MNHEY and CDR2 SVGAGI. With V trimmed by 2 bases and J by 9 bases, 7 bases remained unmatched. CDR3 DNA: TGTGCCAGCAGTTACCAGAGAGGGACAGGGCAAAAACTGTTTTTT. Its translation: CASSYQRGTGQKLFF.